The 29 T cell receptor beta chains listed next were all sequenced from one sample in a study of shared clonotypes between healthy human individuals. Measured with immunoSEQ multiplex PCR; TCRdb has only the in-frame clones, and not every one. The data show roughly 550,000 clones, about 95% seen once. Cells designated naive CD8 were CD45RO-negative and were positively selected for CCR7, with terminally differentiated effector memory CD45RA+ cells excluded. Sequenced sample: naive CD8+ T cells sorted from blood. Receptor source: a woman in her 30s in good health.

J is TRBJ2-6 and V is TRBV7-6; 7 positions match TRBD1. CDR3 length: 18 amino acids. Germline V CDR1 and CDR2: SGHVS, FNYEAQ. V lost 6 bases to trimming and J lost 0 bases; unmatched junction nucleotides: 11. The chain's CDR3 is CASRDDRESGSGANVLTF. The CDR3 nucleotides read TGTGCCAGCAGAGATGACAGGGAGAGCGGCTCTGGGGCCAACGTCCTGACTTTC.

The rearrangement joins TRBV6-5 to TRBJ2-2; 7 bases agree with TRBD1. CDR1 MNHEY and CDR2 SVGAGI come from the germline V gene. V dropped 6 bases and J dropped 7; count of bases not matched to a gene: 8. The CDR3 covers 14 residues. In DNA, the CDR3 is TGTGCCAGCAGCTCAACAGGGGTTTACGGGGAGCTGTTTTTT. Translation gives CASSSTGVYGELFF.

This chain links TRBV6-5 with TRBJ1-1; D is undetermined. Per the germline V gene, CDR1 is MNHEY and CDR2 is SVGAGI. The CDR3 has 12 residues. V gave up 3 bases and J gave up 14 bases, with 16 bases separating them. In DNA, the CDR3 is TGTGCCAGCAGTTATTTTACCGGGCCGATGTTCTTT. It is translated as CASSYFTGPMFF.

The rearrangement joins TRBV30 to TRBJ2-7; D gene unclear. In germline, CDR1 is GTSNPN, CDR2 SVGIG (reference sequence). The CDR3 totals 11 residues. V was trimmed by 3 bases and J by 3 bases, leaving 6 bases between them. This chain's CDR3 is CAWRPGYEQYF. DNA of the CDR3: TGTGCCTGGAGACCAGGCTACGAGCAGTACTTC.

V usage is TRBV14 and J usage is TRBJ2-1; 10 bases map to TRBD2. With V trimmed by 8 bases and J by 5 bases, 6 bases remained unmatched. This CDR3 contains 14 residues. Germline V gives CDR1 SGHDN, CDR2 FVKESK. The CDR3 region has the DNA TGTGCCAGCCGTCTAGCGGGAGTGAACAATGAGCAGTTCTTC. Protein: CASRLAGVNNEQFF.

This chain links TRBV7-9 with TRBJ2-7; 10 bases map to TRBD2. After removal of 5 bases from V and 2 bases from J, the junction contained 12 bases not matched to a gene. This CDR3 is built from 17 residues. Germline CDR1 SEHNR, CDR2 FQNEAQ (reference sequence). CDR3 loop: CASSQEASGSTTYEQYF. The DNA of the CDR3 is TGTGCCAGCAGCCAAGAGGCTAGCGGGAGCACTACCTACGAGCAGTACTTC.

The V gene is TRBV12-5, the J gene TRBJ2-7; no firm D call. V was trimmed by 0 bases and J by 2 bases, leaving 20 bases between them. CDR1 and CDR2 (germline): LGHNT, FRNRAP. The CDR3 spans 18 residues. CDR3 amino acids: CASGLVQNPSPRPYEQYF. As DNA, the CDR3 is TGTGCTAGTGGTTTGGTACAAAATCCTTCCCCCAGGCCCTACGAGCAGTACTTC.

V is TRBV21-1 and J is TRBJ2-1; the table's D call, TRBD1, was not checked against the DNA. TRBV21-1 is an annotated pseudogene. CDR3 length: 18 residues. The CDR3 DNA follows: TGTGCCAGCAGCAAATTCCCCTGGGGACAGGAGGAATACAATGAGCAGTTCTTC. Its protein is CASSKFPWGQEEYNEQFF.

This chain joins TRBV4-1 and TRBJ1-1; 7 positions agree with TRBD1. This CDR3 has 14 amino acids. Germline loops: CDR1 MGHRA, CDR2 YSYEKL. Trimming at V came to 3 bases and at J to 1 base, leaving 2 bases not matched to a gene. In DNA, the CDR3 is TGCGCCAGCAGCCAGACAGGGAGGAACACTGAAGCTTTCTTT. It encodes CASSQTGRNTEAFF.

The chain combines TRBV7-9 with TRBJ2-5, with 11 bases matching TRBD1. After removal of 5 bases from V and 2 bases from J, the junction contained 7 bases not matched to a gene. The length of the CDR3 is 16 residues. Per the germline V gene, CDR1 is SEHNR and CDR2 is FQNEAQ (reference sequence). This chain's CDR3 is CASSPGTGGSQETQYF. Here the CDR3 DNA reads TGTGCCAGCAGCCCTGGGACAGGGGGTAGTCAAGAGACCCAGTACTTC. The full variable domain, completed using reference TRBV7-9 and TRBJ2-5, is DTGVSQNPRHKITKRGQNVTFRCDPISEHNRLYWYRQTLGQGPEFLTYFQNEAQLEKSRLLSDRFSAERPKGSFSTLEIQRTEQGDSAMYLCASSPGTGGSQETQYFGPGTRLLVL.

The V call is TRBV27, the J call TRBJ1-5; the match to TRBD1 covers 7 bases. From germline, CDR1 is MNHEY and CDR2 SMNVEV (reference sequence). Trimming cost V 6 bases and J 0 bases; bases outside gene matches: 5. This CDR3 is 15 amino acids long. The CDR3 protein is CASSPGQLSNQPQHF. DNA for the CDR3: TGTGCCAGCAGCCCGGGACAGCTTAGCAATCAGCCCCAGCATTTT.

The chain has TRBV5-6 and TRBJ2-2; tentative D call: TRBD2 (6 bases). CDR1 is SGHDT, CDR2 YYEEEE, per germline. The CDR3 sequence is 16 residues long. Deletions cut 5 bases from V and 1 base from J, with 15 bases between. CDR3 bases: TGTGCCAGCAGTTTAGCGGAGGAATGGAACACCGGGGAGCTGTTTTTT. Amino acids: CASSLAEEWNTGELFF.

The chain is built from TRBV6-6 and TRBJ1-1, with a possible D match to TRBD1 (5 bases). This CDR3 spans 14 amino acids. Per germline, CDR1 MNHNY and CDR2 SVGAGI (reference sequence). The V and J ends lost 7 bases and 1 base respectively, with 13 bases between them. The CDR3 loop reads CASNFREGNTEAFF. The CDR3 coding sequence is TGTGCCAGCAACTTCAGGGAGGGGAACACTGAAGCTTTCTTT.

On this clone itself: This specimen includes other DNA sequences encoding the same CDR3. V usage is TRBV27 and J usage is TRBJ2-7, with TRBD1 matching over 8 bases. The CDR3 runs to 13 residues. The V gene's germline CDR1 is MNHEY and CDR2 SMNVEV (reference sequence). V gave up 6 bases and J gave up 3 bases; unmatched junction bases: 4. The CDR3 bases are TGTGCCAGCAGCCGCGACAGGGGCTACGAGCAGTACTTC. Protein: CASSRDRGYEQYF.

V gene TRBV6-5 combines with J gene TRBJ1-2; D may be TRBD1 (5 bases). Trimming pared 8 bases from V and 4 bases from J, leaving 20 bases between. The CDR3 runs to 15 residues. Germline V gene lookup returns CDR1 MNHEY and CDR2 SVGAGI. CDR3 region: CASQPDSTWGYGYTF. The CDR3 DNA reads as TGTGCCAGCCAGCCCGACAGTACATGGGGCTATGGCTACACCTTC.

The chain employs TRBV5-4 and TRBJ2-7, with D perhaps TRBD1 or TRBD2 (5 bases each). The V gene lost 4 bases and the J gene lost 3 bases, with 14 bases spanning the gap. This CDR3 spans 14 amino acids. Germline loops: CDR1 SGHNT, CDR2 YYREEE (reference sequence). The CDR3 DNA reads TGTGCCAGCAGCGCTCCGGGACGGCGCTACGAGCAGTACTTC. It encodes CASSAPGRRYEQYF.

This sequence joins TRBV7-9 and TRBJ2-7; 10 nucleotides agree with TRBD1. Germline CDR1 and CDR2: SEHNR and FQNEAQ (reference sequence). After removal of 5 bases from V and 4 bases from J, the junction contained 8 bases not matched to a gene. This CDR3 has 15 residues. CDR3 loop: CASSPGQGVFYEQYF. Here the CDR3 DNA reads TGTGCCAGCAGCCCAGGACAGGGGGTTTTTTACGAGCAGTACTTC.

The rearrangement joins TRBV7-2 to TRBJ1-1; D remains unclear. CDR3 length equals 14 residues. Germline V gene lookup returns CDR1 SGHTA and CDR2 FQGNSA. V dropped 1 base and J dropped 1 base, with 7 bases sitting between them. The CDR3 nucleotides are TGTGCCAGCAGCTTAGAAGGGTGGAACACTGAAGCTTTCTTT. It specifies CASSLEGWNTEAFF.

This chain connects TRBV6-1 to TRBJ2-1; D not certain. V was trimmed by 3 bases and J by 3 bases, leaving 3 bases between them. CDR1 is MNHNS and CDR2 is SASEGT in the germline V gene. The CDR3 contains 12 residues. The CDR3 protein is CASSDGYNEQFF. The CDR3, as DNA: TGTGCCAGCAGTGACGGCTACAATGAGCAGTTCTTC.

This clone turned up a few times. The chain joins TRBV5-1 to TRBJ1-2; perhaps TRBD1 as D (6 bases). CDR1 is SGHRS, CDR2 YFSETQ, per germline. V was cut by 3 bases and J by 6 bases, with 18 bases left in between. The CDR3 loop spans 15 amino acids. In nucleotides, the CDR3 is TGCGCCAGCAGCTACGGGACATCCACCGGGGATGGCTACACCTTC. Protein product: CASSYGTSTGDGYTF.

The CDR3 DNA sequence: TGTGCCAGCAGTTTCGGCGGGGTGATCCAAGAGACCCAGTACTTC. Its protein product is CASSFGGVIQETQYF. The chain uses TRBV28 and TRBJ2-5; tentatively, D is TRBD2 (6 bases). CDR3 length: 15 amino acids. Per germline, CDR1 MDHEN and CDR2 SYDVKM. V gave up 3 bases and J gave up 1 base, with 12 bases separating them.

The V and J genes are TRBV13 and TRBJ2-1; D not certain. CDR3 length: 13 amino acids. V dropped 1 base and J dropped 5 bases, with 6 bases sitting between them. Per the germline V gene, CDR1 is PRHDT and CDR2 is FYEKMQ (reference sequence). CDR3 sequence: CASSLASDNEQFF. In DNA, the CDR3 is TGTGCCAGCAGCTTAGCGTCGGACAATGAGCAGTTCTTC.

The CDR3 nucleotides read TGTGCCAGCAGTTTAGTAGGGACAGGGGGCTGGAACACTGAAGCTTTCTTT. Amino acids: CASSLVGTGGWNTEAFF. The chain carries TRBV27 and TRBJ1-1, with 12 bases lining up with TRBD1. Germline V gene lookup returns CDR1 MNHEY and CDR2 SMNVEV (reference sequence). Trimming took 2 bases from V and 1 from J; bases not matched to a gene: 5. This CDR3 has 17 amino acids.

On this clone: This CDR3 is also generated by other DNA sequences in the sample. The chain couples TRBV27 to TRBJ2-7, with 12 bases matching TRBD1. The CDR3 totals 14 residues. V shed 5 bases, J shed 5 bases, and the junction held 4 bases outside the gene matches. The germline V gene encodes CDR1 MNHEY and CDR2 SMNVEV (reference sequence). The CDR3 DNA reads as TGTGCCAGCAGTCCCGGGACAGGGGGCCACGAGCAGTACTTC. It specifies CASSPGTGGHEQYF.

The chain employs TRBV4-1 and TRBJ1-1; D may be TRBD1 (6 bases). The CDR3 totals 14 residues. Trimming pared 6 bases from V and 1 base from J, leaving 12 bases between. Germline CDR1 MGHRA, CDR2 YSYEKL. CDR3 sequence reads: CASRPNRENTEAFF. In nucleotides, the CDR3 is TGCGCCAGCAGGCCTAACAGGGAGAACACTGAAGCTTTCTTT.

In DNA form, the CDR3 reads TGTGCCAGCAGCGAACAGGGGGATCACTATGGCTACACCTTC. As protein: CASSEQGDHYGYTF. This chain joins TRBV9 and TRBJ1-2, with 8 nucleotides matching TRBD1. CDR3 length equals 14 residues. Per germline, CDR1 SGDLS and CDR2 YYNGEE. The J segment lost 3 bases and the V segment lost 3 bases, leaving 4 bases of the junction unmatched.

The chain uses TRBV28 and TRBJ2-3; D is perhaps TRBD2 (6 bases). V was clipped by 2 bases and J by 0 bases, with 9 bases between them. Looked up from germline, CDR1 is MDHEN and CDR2 is SYDVKM. This CDR3 is built from 15 residues. CDR3 sequence: CASSLAGRSTDTQYF. The CDR3 DNA follows: TGTGCCAGCAGTTTAGCGGGGAGGAGCACAGATACGCAGTATTTT.

The rearrangement uses TRBV7-2 and TRBJ2-5; perhaps TRBD1 as D (6 bases). CDR1 is SGHTA, CDR2 FQGNSA, per germline. V lost 4 bases and J lost 4, with 16 bases in between. This CDR3 contains 15 residues. For the CDR3, the DNA is TGTGCCAGCAGCTACTACAGGGTCAGGCGAGAGACCCAGTACTTC. Its protein is CASSYYRVRRETQYF. Using reference TRBV7-2 and TRBJ2-5 for the parts outside the CDR3, the full variable domain is GAGVSQSPSNKVTEKGKDVELRCDPISGHTALYWYRQSLGQGLEFLIYFQGNSAPDKSGLPSDRFSAERTGGSVSTLTIQRTQQEDSAVYLCASSYYRVRRETQYFGPGTRLLVL.

The J gene is TRBJ2-1, the V gene TRBV27; no firm D call. V was trimmed by 1 base and J by 9 bases, leaving 7 bases between them. The CDR3 extends over 12 amino acids. CDR1 and CDR2 from the germline V gene are MNHEY and SMNVEV (reference sequence). CDR3 protein: CASSLLGSEQFF. CDR3 sequence (DNA): TGTGCCAGCAGTTTATTAGGGTCTGAGCAGTTCTTC.